The rows below give T cell receptor beta chains drawn from one sample of a study of Ad26.COV2.S vaccination and SARS-CoV-2 variants. The method was immunoSEQ multiplex PCR; TCRdb's version includes in-frame clones alone and lacks a portion of them. Altogether approximately 460,000 clones are present, 89% being singletons, with the ten largest covering about 1.5%. The sequencing used peripheral blood, collected in a trial of Ad26.COV2.S vaccine versus placebo. The receptor set was obtained from a person aged 18-65 years who received the Ad26.COV2.S COVID-19 vaccine or a placebo. The CDR3 runs from the conserved cysteine through the conserved F or W. The order of the fields is J gene, V gene, D gene, clone size, CDR3 DNA, CDR3 protein. D genes are given only for firm matches. Some rows mark clone size as missing; the rest say once, few, many or name a class of expanded clone.

J: TRBJ1-4; V: TRBV9; D: .; size: few; DNA: TGTGCCAGCAGCGTAGCAACTAATGAAAAACTGTTTTTT; CDR3: CASSVATNEKLFF
J: TRBJ2-5; V: TRBV25-1; D: .; size: .; DNA: TGTGCCAGCAGTGACCCCAGGCGGCCCCAAGAGACCCAGTACTTC; CDR3: CASSDPRRPQETQYF
J: TRBJ1-5; V: TRBV13; D: .; size: .; DNA: TGTGCCAGCAGCGAACAGGGAAGCCAGCCCCAGCATTTT; CDR3: CASSEQGSQPQHF
J: TRBJ2-7; V: TRBV6-6; D: .; size: .; DNA: TGTGCCAGCGGGGGCAGGGTCACCTACGAGCAGTACTTC; CDR3: CASGGRVTYEQYF
J: TRBJ2-2; V: TRBV18; D: .; size: .; DNA: TGTGCCAGCTCACAGACGGAAACCGGGGAGCTGTTTTTT; CDR3: CASSQTETGELFF
J: TRBJ1-2; V: TRBV11-2; D: .; size: .; DNA: TGTGCCAGCAGCTTTGACCAGGGCTATGGCTACACCTTC; CDR3: CASSFDQGYGYTF
J: TRBJ2-7; V: TRBV5-1; D: .; size: .; DNA: TGCGCCAGCAGCTTGGTCTCCTACGAGCAGTACTTC; CDR3: CASSLVSYEQYF
J: TRBJ2-7; V: TRBV7-2; D: TRBD2; size: .; DNA: TGTGCCAGCAGCCCCCCGAGCGGGACTAAAACCTACGAGCAGTACTTC; CDR3: CASSPPSGTKTYEQYF
J: TRBJ2-5; V: TRBV4-1; D: .; size: .; DNA: TGCGCCAGCAGCCCCCCGGACCAAGAGACCCAGTACTTC; CDR3: CASSPPDQETQYF
J: TRBJ1-5; V: TRBV6-5; D: .; size: .; DNA: TGTGCCAGCAGAAGCAATCAGCCCCAGCATTTT; CDR3: CASRSNQPQHF
J: TRBJ2-5; V: TRBV19; D: .; size: .; DNA: TGTGCCAGTACCCCCGACCAAGAGACCCAGTACTTC; CDR3: CASTPDQETQYF
J: TRBJ1-1; V: TRBV6-2/TRBV6-3; D: .; size: .; DNA: TGTGCCAGCAGTACGGGAGGGGTGGAAGCTTTCTTT; CDR3: CASSTGGVEAFF
J: TRBJ2-2; V: TRBV2; D: TRBD1; size: .; DNA: TGTGCCAGCAGATGGGACAGGAACACCGGGGAGCTGTTTTTT; CDR3: CASRWDRNTGELFF
J: TRBJ1-1; V: TRBV2; D: .; size: .; DNA: TGTGCCAGCAGTGAAGATGGTATTGGGCTGGCCAACACTGAAGCTTTCTTT; CDR3: CASSEDGIGLANTEAFF
J: TRBJ1-4; V: TRBV5-1; D: .; size: .; DNA: TGCGCCAGCAGCAGGAACGACCCAACTAATGAAAAACTGTTTTTT; CDR3: CASSRNDPTNEKLFF
J: TRBJ2-7; V: TRBV20-1; D: .; size: .; DNA: TGCAGTGCTAGTCCATGGGGATACGAGCAGTACTTC; CDR3: CSASPWGYEQYF
J: TRBJ1-1; V: TRBV27; D: TRBD1; size: few; DNA: TGTGCCAGCAGTCCACAGGGGCAGATGAACACTGAAGCTTTCTTT; CDR3: CASSPQGQMNTEAFF
J: TRBJ2-1; V: TRBV11-2; D: .; size: .; DNA: TGTGCCAGCAGCTTAACGGGCTATGAGCAGTTCTTC; CDR3: CASSLTGYEQFF
J: TRBJ2-2; V: TRBV9; D: .; size: once; DNA: TGTGCCAGCAGCGTATCGGGGAGGTACACCGGGGAGCTGTTTTTT; CDR3: CASSVSGRYTGELFF
J: TRBJ1-4; V: TRBV28; D: .; size: .; DNA: TGTGCCAGCAGTTTAAGGGAAAAACTGTTTTTT; CDR3: CASSLREKLFF
J: TRBJ2-1; V: TRBV28; D: TRBD2; size: .; DNA: TGTGCCAGCAGTTCTCCCGGGACTAGCGGGAGAAATGAGCAGTTCTTC; CDR3: CASSSPGTSGRNEQFF
J: TRBJ2-7; V: TRBV7-2; D: TRBD1; size: .; DNA: TGTGCCAGCAGCTTGACAGGGGGCGCCTCCTACGAGCAGTACTTC; CDR3: CASSLTGGASYEQYF
J: TRBJ1-6; V: TRBV2; D: .; size: .; DNA: TGTGCCAGCCAACCTGGGTATTCACCCCTCCACTTT; CDR3: CASQPGYSPLHF
J: TRBJ2-3; V: TRBV27; D: TRBD1; size: .; DNA: TGTGCCAGCAGCCCACGACAGGGAATTGTGGATACGCAGTATTTT; CDR3: CASSPRQGIVDTQYF
J: TRBJ1-1; V: TRBV6-2/TRBV6-3; D: .; size: .; DNA: TGTGCCAGCAGTTACGGGTCGGAGAACACTGAAGCTTTCTTT; CDR3: CASSYGSENTEAFF
J: TRBJ1-2; V: TRBV25-1; D: TRBD1; size: .; DNA: TGTGCCAGCAGTGAACCCGGGACAGGGGGCGGGAATGGCTACACCTTC; CDR3: CASSEPGTGGGNGYTF
J: TRBJ1-1; V: TRBV19; D: TRBD1; size: once; DNA: TGTGCCAGTACCCTTGGACAGGGGGAAGCTTTCTTT; CDR3: CASTLGQGEAFF